The 8 T cell receptor beta chains given below trace back to one sample, sequenced in a study of blood T cell repertoires in COVID-19. The data were produced by immunoSEQ multiplex PCR, yet TCRdb's version contains in-frame clones alone and is incomplete. The sample carries 250,000 to 350,000 clones, 85% to 90% recorded once. The sequencing input was peripheral blood. These receptor sequences come from a man aged 30 to 39 with acute or convalescent COVID-19.

The CDR3 DNA reads TGCGCCAGCAGCGGGGGGTTGGAAGGCGTCTATGAAAAACTGTTTTTT. Its protein is CASSGGLEGVYEKLFF. This rearrangement joins TRBV5-1 to TRBJ1-4, with a weak D call TRBD1 (5 bases). V lost 4 bases to trimming and J lost 6 bases, with 19 bases between them. This CDR3 comprises 16 residues. The germline gives CDR1 SGHRS, CDR2 YFSETQ.

The rearrangement uses TRBV28 and TRBJ2-7; TRBD2 agrees at 7 bases. V trimming: 3 bases; J trimming: 2 bases; junction bases outside the gene matches: 4. The CDR3 is 14 amino acids. Germline loops: CDR1 MDHEN, CDR2 SYDVKM. CDR3 residues: CASSFAGVTYEQYF. CDR3 sequence (DNA): TGTGCCAGCAGTTTTGCGGGAGTCACCTACGAGCAGTACTTC.

The chain has TRBV7-6 and TRBJ2-7; a possible D gene is TRBD1 (6 bases). Trimming pared 0 bases from V and 0 bases from J, leaving 9 bases between. Germline lookup yields CDR1 SGHVS and CDR2 FNYEAQ. There are 15 residues in the CDR3. This chain's CDR3 is CASSLAGTPSYEQYF. DNA for the CDR3: TGTGCCAGCAGCTTAGCCGGGACACCCTCCTACGAGCAGTACTTC.

This chain uses TRBV28 with TRBJ1-1; 7 positions agree with TRBD1. The CDR3 has 14 amino acids. V lost 4 bases and J lost 3; bases outside the gene matches: 5. Germline-derived CDR1 and CDR2 are MDHEN and SYDVKM. The CDR3 nucleotides are TGTGCCAGCAGTTGGTGGCAGGGGGACACTGAAGCTTTCTTT. It translates to CASSWWQGDTEAFF.

The rearrangement uses TRBV2 and TRBJ2-5, with D tentatively TRBD2 (6 bases). Germline CDR1 reads SNHLY; CDR2 reads FYNNEI. V lost 5 bases to trimming and J lost 2 bases, with 15 bases between them. The CDR3 runs to 15 residues. In nucleotides, the CDR3 is TGTGCCAGCAGTCGGGAGCGGGCGAAACAAGAGACCCAGTACTTC. This sequence encodes CASSRERAKQETQYF.

V gene TRBV30 combines with J gene TRBJ1-4, with a tentative D call TRBD1 (5 bases). CDR3 length: 18 residues. V was shortened by 2 bases and J by 0 bases, with 19 bases between the two germline ends. Germline-derived CDR1 and CDR2 are GTSNPN and SVGIG (reference sequence). CDR3 sequence reads: CAWSLAGPPQATNEKLFF. Written as DNA, the CDR3 is TGTGCCTGGAGTCTGGCAGGGCCACCCCAAGCAACTAATGAAAAACTGTTTTTT. Filled out from reference TRBV30 and TRBJ1-4, the complete variable domain reads SQTIHQWPATLVQPVGSPLSLECTVEGTSNPNLYWYRQAAGRGLQLLFYSVGIGQISSEVPQNLSASRPQDRQFILSSKKLLLSDSGFYLCAWSLAGPPQATNEKLFFGSGTQLSVL.

The rearrangement links TRBV18 to TRBJ2-2; D perhaps matches TRBD1 (5 bases). The CDR3 contains 13 residues. Trimming took 1 base from V and 5 from J, leaving 5 bases between them. Germline CDR1 is KGHSH and CDR2 is LQKENI. The CDR3 DNA sequence: TGTGCCAGCTCACCACAGGGGACCGGGGAGCTGTTTTTT. This encodes CASSPQGTGELFF.

V is TRBV28 and J is TRBJ2-7, with TRBD2 matching 8 bases. The CDR3 has 14 residues. The J segment lost 2 bases and the V segment lost 6 bases, leaving 6 bases of the junction unmatched. Germline V gene lookup returns CDR1 MDHEN and CDR2 SYDVKM. The CDR3 DNA is TGTGCCAGCAGCCGGGAGGGACAAGCCTACGAGCAGTACTTC. Translating it yields CASSREGQAYEQYF.